A single T cell receptor beta chain is shown here with its context. V shed 5 bases and J shed 7 bases, with 8 bases lying between them. The V gene's germline CDR1 is SGHTA and CDR2 FQGNSA. The CDR3 covers 11 residues. This record belongs to a study of OX40 agonist ivuxolimab in advanced cancers. Across the study: Partial responses were achieved by three patients, one with hepatocellular carcinoma and two with cutaneous melanoma.

The protocol was immunoSEQ multiplex PCR, while the TCRdb copy is restricted to in-frame clones and leaves out a portion. This table holds 83,000 or so clones, 90% to 95% found once. The clonotype comes from an adult with an advanced solid tumor such as melanoma, head and neck, liver or kidney cancer. Sequenced material: CD4+ or CD8+ T cells sorted from blood, taken in a trial of the OX40 agonist ivuxolimab. The chain employs TRBV7-2 and TRBJ1-2, with D hard to call. The DNA of the CDR3 is TGTGCCAGCAGCCGTCGAAGTGGCTACACCTTC. This translates into CASSRRSGYTF.